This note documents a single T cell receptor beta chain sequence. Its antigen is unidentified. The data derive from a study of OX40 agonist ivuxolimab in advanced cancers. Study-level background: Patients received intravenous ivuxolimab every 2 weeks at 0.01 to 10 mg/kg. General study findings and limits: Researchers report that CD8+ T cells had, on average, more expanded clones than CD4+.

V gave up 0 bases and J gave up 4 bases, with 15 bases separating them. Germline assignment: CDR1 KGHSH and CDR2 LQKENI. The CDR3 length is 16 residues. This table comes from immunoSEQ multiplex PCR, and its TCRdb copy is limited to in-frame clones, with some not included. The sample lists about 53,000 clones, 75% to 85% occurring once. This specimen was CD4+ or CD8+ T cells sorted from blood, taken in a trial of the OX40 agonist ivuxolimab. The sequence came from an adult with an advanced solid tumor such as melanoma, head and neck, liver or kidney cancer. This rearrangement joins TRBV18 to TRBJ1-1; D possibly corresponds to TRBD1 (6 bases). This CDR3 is CASSPPSTGGPTEAFF. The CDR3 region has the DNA TGTGCCAGCTCACCACCTTCGACAGGCGGACCCACTGAAGCTTTCTTT.